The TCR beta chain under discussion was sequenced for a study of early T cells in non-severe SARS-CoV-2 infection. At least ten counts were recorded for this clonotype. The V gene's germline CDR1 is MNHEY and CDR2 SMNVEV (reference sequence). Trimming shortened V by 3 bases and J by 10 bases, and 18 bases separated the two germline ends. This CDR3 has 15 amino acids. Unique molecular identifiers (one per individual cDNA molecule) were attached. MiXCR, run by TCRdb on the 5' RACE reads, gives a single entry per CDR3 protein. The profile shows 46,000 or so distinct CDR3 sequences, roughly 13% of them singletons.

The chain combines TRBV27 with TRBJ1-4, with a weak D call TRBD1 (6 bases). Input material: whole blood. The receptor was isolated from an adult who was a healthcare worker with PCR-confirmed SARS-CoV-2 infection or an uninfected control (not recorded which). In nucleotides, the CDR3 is TGTGCCAGCAGTTTTTTTTCGGGGGGCGTAGGAAAACTGTTTTTT. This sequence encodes CASSFFSGGVGKLFF.